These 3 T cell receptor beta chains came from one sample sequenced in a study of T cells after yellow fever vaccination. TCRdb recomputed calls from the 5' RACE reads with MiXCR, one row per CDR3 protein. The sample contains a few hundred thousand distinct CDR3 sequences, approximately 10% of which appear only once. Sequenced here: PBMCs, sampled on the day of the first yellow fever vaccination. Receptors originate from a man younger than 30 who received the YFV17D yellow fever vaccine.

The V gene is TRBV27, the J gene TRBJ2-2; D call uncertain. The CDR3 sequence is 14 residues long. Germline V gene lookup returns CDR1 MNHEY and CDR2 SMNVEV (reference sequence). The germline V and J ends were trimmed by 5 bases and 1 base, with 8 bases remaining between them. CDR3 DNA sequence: TGTGCCAGCAGTAGGGCAGGGAACACCGGGGAGCTGTTTTTT. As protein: CASSRAGNTGELFF.

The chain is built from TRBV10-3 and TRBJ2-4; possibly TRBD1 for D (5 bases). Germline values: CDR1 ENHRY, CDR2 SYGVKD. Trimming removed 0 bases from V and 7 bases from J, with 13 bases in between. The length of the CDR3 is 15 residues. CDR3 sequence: CAISESGVGYNIQYF. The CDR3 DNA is TGTGCCATCAGTGAGTCAGGGGTTGGCTACAACATTCAGTACTTC.

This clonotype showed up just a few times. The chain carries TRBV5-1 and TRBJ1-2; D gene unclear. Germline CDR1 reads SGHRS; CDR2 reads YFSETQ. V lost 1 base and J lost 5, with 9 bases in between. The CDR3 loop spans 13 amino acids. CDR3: CASSLREQYGYTF. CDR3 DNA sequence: TGCGCCAGCAGCTTGAGGGAACAGTATGGCTACACCTTC.